This passage covers 8 T cell receptor beta chains from one sample sequenced in a study of T cell responses to AZD1222 COVID-19 vaccine. Sequencing used immunoSEQ multiplex PCR; TCRdb keeps in-frame clones, though not all of them. The sample lists roughly 120,000 clones; roughly nine tenths were seen once. The sample in question was peripheral blood, obtained 28 days after the second AZD1222 dose. The receptors were sampled from an adult who received the AZD1222 COVID-19 vaccine.

V is TRBV6-5 and J is TRBJ1-2, with 7 bases aligning to TRBD1. V was clipped by 2 bases and J by 4 bases; unmatched bases: 4. This CDR3 region has 14 residues. CDR1 is MNHEY, CDR2 SVGAGI, per germline. This chain's CDR3 is CASSYRGQFYGYTF. The CDR3 DNA reads as TGTGCCAGCAGTTACCGGGGACAGTTCTATGGCTACACCTTC.

The genes are TRBV18 and TRBJ2-7; perhaps TRBD2 as D (6 bases). This CDR3 contains 13 residues. Trimming took off 6 bases at V and 3 bases at J, with 12 bases between the two ends. CDR1 is KGHSH, CDR2 LQKENI, per germline. The CDR3 reads CASSPQGGYEQYF. CDR3 DNA: TGTGCCAGCTCGCCCCAGGGAGGCTACGAGCAGTACTTC.

This sequence joins TRBV7-2 and TRBJ2-7; 8 nucleotides line up with TRBD2. Germline trimming cut 6 bases from V and 6 bases from J; bases unmatched to any gene: 10. The CDR3 has 14 residues. CDR1 is SGHTA and CDR2 is FQGNSA in the germline V gene. CDR3 sequence (DNA): TGTGCCAGCAGAAACCCGGCCGGGGGGGGCGAGCAGTACTTC. Encoded protein: CASRNPAGGGEQYF.

The genes are TRBV18 and TRBJ1-4; D is ambiguous. This CDR3 has 13 amino acids. Germline loops: CDR1 KGHSH, CDR2 LQKENI. V dropped 6 bases and J dropped 7 bases, with 12 bases sitting between them. The CDR3 here is CASSRGKGEKLFF. CDR3 coding DNA: TGTGCCAGCTCCCGCGGAAAAGGTGAAAAACTGTTTTTT.

The rearrangement joins TRBV19 to TRBJ1-2; D uncertain. The CDR3 is 13 amino acids. Germline lookup yields CDR1 LNHDA and CDR2 SQIVND (reference sequence). The V end lost 1 base, the J end lost 7 bases, and 10 bases lay between the germline ends. The chain's CDR3 is CASSIGERAGYTF. The CDR3 DNA sequence: TGTGCCAGTAGTATAGGAGAGAGGGCTGGCTACACCTTC.

V and J are TRBV24-1 and TRBJ2-3; D might be TRBD1 (5 bases). V shed 1 base and J shed 4 bases, with 17 bases lying between them. CDR3 length: 17 amino acids. Germline V gives CDR1 KGHDR, CDR2 SFDVKD. The CDR3 bases are TGTGCCACCAGTGATTTAGGGGATTCAAGGGCCCCAGATACGCAGTATTTT. Translation gives CATSDLGDSRAPDTQYF.

The chain joins TRBV13 to TRBJ2-3; 8 bases are shared with TRBD1. The CDR3 has 14 residues. V lost 3 bases to trimming and J lost 1 base; unmatched junction nucleotides: 0. Germline CDR1 is PRHDT and CDR2 is FYEKMQ (reference sequence). The chain's CDR3 is CASSFRGRTDTQYF. Written as DNA, the CDR3 is TGTGCCAGCAGCTTCAGGGGGCGCACAGATACGCAGTATTTT.

The chain carries TRBV9 and TRBJ2-1; the match to TRBD2 covers 15 bases. CDR3 length equals 16 residues. V trimming: 0 bases; J trimming: 8 bases; junction bases outside the gene matches: 3. Germline V gene lookup returns CDR1 SGDLS and CDR2 YYNGEE. CDR3 region: CASSVGGTSGGYEQFF. As DNA, the CDR3 is TGTGCCAGCAGCGTAGGAGGGACTAGCGGGGGGTATGAGCAGTTCTTC.